These 29 T cell receptor beta chains were sequenced from one sample in a study of T cells in Graves' hyperthyroidism and ophthalmopathy. TCR beta CDR3 sequences were amplified from RNA transcripts. Carried out on the TCR CDR3, a first-round RT-PCR used the HTBI primer set. One entry per CDR3 protein results from TCRdb running MiXCR on the multiplex PCR reads. Of a few hundred thousand distinct CDR3 sequences detected, about 15% appear once; the ten largest clones hold 28%. Sequencing was carried out using blood. These receptors were collected from a young woman with Graves' hyperthyroidism that later progressed to Graves' ophthalmopathy.

This clonotype was seen a few times. V is TRBV29-1 and J is TRBJ2-7; 7 bases map to TRBD1. The junction had 0 bases not matched to a gene; V was cut back by 1 base and J by 3 bases. There are 12 residues in the CDR3. In germline, CDR1 is SQVTM, CDR2 ANQGSEA. The CDR3 protein is CSVEAGGYEQYF. CDR3 coding DNA: TGCAGCGTTGAAGCAGGGGGCTACGAGCAGTACTTC.

This clonotype was observed many times. The J gene is TRBJ2-7, the V gene TRBV2; D remains unclear. V gave up 2 bases and J gave up 5 bases, with 10 bases separating them. This CDR3 has 13 residues. Germline-derived CDR1 and CDR2 are SNHLY and FYNNEI. The CDR3 DNA reads TGTGCCAGCAGTGAATGGGGTGTCCACGAGCAGTACTTC. This encodes CASSEWGVHEQYF. Full variable domain (rest looked up from reference TRBV2 and TRBJ2-7): EPEVTQTPSHQVTQMGQEVILRCVPISNHLYFYWYRQILGQKVEFLVSFYNNEISEKSEIFDDQFSVERPDGSNFTLKIRSTKLEDSAMYFCASSEWGVHEQYFGPGTRLTVT.

This clonotype occurred many times. The V and J genes are TRBV7-6 and TRBJ1-2; D ambiguous. Deletions cut 2 bases from V and 6 bases from J, with 10 bases between. The CDR3 is 13 residues long. Per the germline V gene, CDR1 is SGHVS and CDR2 is FNYEAQ. The CDR3 DNA reads as TGTGCCAGCAGCTTATCAATTGGGCATGGCTACACCTTC. Protein sequence: CASSLSIGHGYTF.

CDR3: CASKRDALDEQYF. In DNA form, the CDR3 reads TGCGCCAGCAAAAGGGACGCCCTCGACGAGCAGTACTTC. The chain has TRBV10-2 and TRBJ2-7; D possibly uses TRBD1 or TRBD2 (5 bases each). V lost 7 bases, J lost 5 bases, and 15 bases lay in between. The CDR3 runs to 13 residues. Germline assignment: CDR1 WSHSY and CDR2 SAAADI.

In its sample, this clonotype was seen many times. The chain carries TRBV2 and TRBJ2-1, with TRBD2 identical over 8 bases. Germline trimming cut 7 bases from V and 10 bases from J; bases unmatched to any gene: 9. The germline CDR1 and CDR2 sequences are SNHLY and FYNNEI. The CDR3 runs 13 residues. The CDR3 protein is CASTPAGGREQFF. In DNA form, the CDR3 reads TGTGCCAGCACCCCCGCGGGAGGTCGGGAGCAGTTCTTC.

This chain connects TRBV10-2 to TRBJ1-4, with 9 bases matching TRBD1. CDR1 WSHSY and CDR2 SAAADI come from the germline V gene. The CDR3 length is 14 residues. Trimming at V came to 5 bases and at J to 5 bases, leaving 3 bases not matched to a gene. DNA for the CDR3: TGCGCCAGCAGTCGGACAGGGGAAAATGAAAAACTGTTTTTT. Translating gives CASSRTGENEKLFF.

This clonotype was observed a handful of times. The chain is built from TRBV6-1 and TRBJ2-7, with TRBD2 matching 8 bases. Germline loops: CDR1 MNHNS, CDR2 SASEGT. The V gene end was trimmed by 5 bases and the J gene end by 7 bases; junction bases not matched to a gene: 4. CDR3 length: 12 residues. The DNA of the CDR3 is TGTGCCAGCAGTTCCAGACTAGCGGAGCAGTACTTC. Its protein is CASSSRLAEQYF.

This clonotype was seen ten or more times. Here the CDR3 DNA reads TGTGCCAGCAGTACTAGGAAACCTATGGACATCCCGCCGCAAGAGACCCAGTACTTC. It translates to CASSTRKPMDIPPQETQYF. The V gene is TRBV28, the J gene TRBJ2-5, with D perhaps matching TRBD1 or TRBD2 (5 bases each). The V end lost 5 bases, the J end lost 2 bases, and 27 bases lay between the germline ends. Germline V lookup: CDR1 MDHEN, CDR2 SYDVKM. The CDR3 has 19 amino acids.

This clonotype was observed many times. The genes are TRBV28 and TRBJ1-5; no definite D call. The germline CDR1 and CDR2 sequences are MDHEN and SYDVKM. V lost 7 bases to trimming and J lost 0 bases, with 16 bases between them. The CDR3 sequence is 16 residues long. The CDR3 DNA follows: TGTGCCAGCACCCCCGAGGGAGGAGGTAGCAATCAGCCCCAGCATTTT. This encodes CASTPEGGGSNQPQHF.

This clonotype was seen a handful of times. The chain carries TRBV5-6 and TRBJ2-7; TRBD2 is a possible D gene (6 bases). The length of the CDR3 is 13 residues. The germline V gene has CDR1 SGHDT and CDR2 YYEEEE. With 2 bases removed from V and 2 bases from J, the gap between germline ends came to 8 bases. The CDR3: CASSFSSAYEQYF. In DNA, the CDR3 is TGTGCCAGCAGCTTCTCTAGCGCCTACGAGCAGTACTTC.

This clonotype was counted ten times or more. Here the CDR3 reads CASSPLAEPYNEQFF. In nucleotides, the CDR3 is TGCGCCAGCAGCCCGCTAGCGGAGCCCTACAATGAGCAGTTCTTC. This chain links TRBV5-1 with TRBJ2-1; 7 nucleotides align to TRBD2. Germline CDR1 reads SGHRS; CDR2 reads YFSETQ. Germline trimming cut 4 bases from V and 2 bases from J; bases unmatched to any gene: 6. The CDR3 extends over 15 amino acids.

This clonotype was picked up many times. This chain joins TRBV6-1 and TRBJ1-2, with 7 positions matching TRBD1. The V gene's germline CDR1 is MNHNS and CDR2 SASEGT. V lost 5 bases and J lost 8; bases outside the gene matches: 5. This CDR3 contains 12 residues. The CDR3 loop reads CASSLDRSGYTF. The CDR3 coding sequence is TGTGCCAGCAGTTTGGACAGGTCCGGCTACACCTTC.

This clonotype was seen repeatedly, ten times or more. J is TRBJ2-7 and V is TRBV6-2 or TRBV6-3, with 10 bases fitting TRBD1. This CDR3 is built from 17 residues. The V segment lost 0 bases and the J segment 5 bases; nucleotides outside the gene matches: 10. Germline CDR1 MNHEY, CDR2 SVGEGT. The DNA of the CDR3 is TGTGCCAGCAGTTACTCGAAGGGAGGGACAGGGGTCCACGAGCAGTACTTC. Translated: CASSYSKGGTGVHEQYF.

This clonotype has a handful of counts. The rearrangement joins TRBV20-1 to TRBJ2-7; TRBD1 might be the D (6 bases). CDR3 size: 15 residues. Trimming cost V 0 bases and J 4 bases, with 16 bases left between them. The V gene's germline CDR1 is DFQATT and CDR2 SNEGSKA (reference sequence). The CDR3 spells CSARDSGRGGYEQYF. In DNA, the CDR3 is TGCAGTGCTAGAGATTCAGGCAGGGGCGGATACGAGCAGTACTTC.

The chain recombines TRBV20-1 with TRBJ2-3; D is uncertain. Germline V gives CDR1 DFQATT, CDR2 SNEGSKA (reference sequence). V was trimmed by 4 bases and J by 5 bases, leaving 19 bases between them. The CDR3 runs 15 residues. In DNA, the CDR3 is TGCAGTGCTATAAGTATCGCCCCCTATGGAGATACGCAGTATTTT. Translation gives CSAISIAPYGDTQYF.

This clonotype was counted between two and nine times. The chain joins TRBV28 to TRBJ2-5, with D unclear. Trimming removed 6 bases from V and 0 bases from J, with 8 bases in between. The CDR3 has 13 residues. From germline, CDR1 is MDHEN and CDR2 SYDVKM. CDR3 residues: CASRHGHQETQYF. In DNA form, the CDR3 reads TGTGCCAGCAGACATGGGCACCAAGAGACCCAGTACTTC.

The table lists this clonotype with a few counts. The CDR3 DNA reads as TGCAGTGCTGGACAGGGGAATCAGCCCCAGCATTTT. Amino acids: CSAGQGNQPQHF. The chain is built from TRBV20-1 and TRBJ1-5, with 9 bases that match TRBD1. The germline V gene has CDR1 DFQATT and CDR2 SNEGSKA (reference sequence). The ends lost 5 bases at V and 4 bases at J; junction bases unmatched: 0. The CDR3 contains 12 residues.

This clonotype was seen many times. The rearrangement uses TRBV27 and TRBJ1-4; D call uncertain. This CDR3 is 16 amino acids long. The V gene's germline CDR1 is MNHEY and CDR2 SMNVEV (reference sequence). Trimming stripped 0 bases from V and 0 bases from J, with 8 bases between. Here the CDR3 reads CASSLSGPATNEKLFF. The CDR3 coding sequence is TGTGCCAGCAGTTTATCTGGGCCCGCAACTAATGAAAAACTGTTTTTT.

On this clonotype: A much larger clone lies a single base off, so this may be a read error. V usage is TRBV6-4 and J usage is TRBJ1-5; D gene uncertain. Germline CDR1 reads MRHNA; CDR2 reads SNTAGT. The CDR3 covers 18 residues. CDR3: CASSYSNVGISENQPQHF. CDR3 bases: TGTGCCAGCAGTTACTCGAATGTAGGGATCTCGGAAAATCAGCCCCAGCATTTT.

This clonotype was picked up many times. The V gene is TRBV6-2 or TRBV6-3, the J gene TRBJ2-1; 11 nucleotides agree with TRBD2. The junction had 5 bases not matched to a gene; V was cut back by 7 bases and J by 3 bases. The CDR3 extends over 15 amino acids. Germline lookup yields CDR1 MNHEY and CDR2 SVGEGT. CDR3 residues: CASTAGLAGYNEQFF. The CDR3 DNA follows: TGTGCCAGCACCGCCGGACTAGCGGGCTACAATGAGCAGTTCTTC.

The chain joins TRBV5-1 to TRBJ2-7, with D uncertain. Germline assignment: CDR1 SGHRS and CDR2 YFSETQ. Trimming removed 3 bases at V and 5 bases at J, with 9 bases between. CDR3 length: 12 residues. CDR3 nucleotide sequence: TGCGCCAGCAGCTCCACGGCCCACGAGCAGTACTTC. Amino acids: CASSSTAHEQYF.

This clonotype appeared many times. CDR3 residues: CASSLGQDNSYEQYF. The DNA for the CDR3 is TGTGCCAGCAGTTTAGGTCAGGACAACTCCTACGAGCAGTACTTC. The chain recombines TRBV28 with TRBJ2-7, with D perhaps TRBD1 (5 bases). The CDR3 is 15 residues long. Trimming left V 2 bases short and J 0 bases short, with 11 bases between. Germline V gene data show CDR1 as MDHEN and CDR2 as SYDVKM.

This sequence joins TRBV4-3 and TRBJ2-2, with 13 bases fitting TRBD2. V was clipped by 8 bases and J by 9 bases; unmatched bases: 3. This CDR3 contains 13 residues. CDR1 and CDR2 (germline): LGHNA, YSLEER. For the CDR3, the DNA is TGCGCCAGCCGGACTAGCGGGAGCCGGGAGCTGTTTTTT. Protein product: CASRTSGSRELFF.

This clonotype was seen only a few times. The genes are TRBV6-5 and TRBJ2-1; D is undetermined. This CDR3 has 14 residues. Germline loops: CDR1 MNHEY, CDR2 SVGAGI. The V end was cut by 2 bases, the J end by 9 bases, with 14 bases between. The CDR3 here is CASSYDSRRSEQFF. The CDR3 DNA sequence: TGTGCCAGCAGTTACGATTCCCGAAGGAGTGAGCAGTTCTTC.

In this sample, this clonotype turned up a few times. CDR3 nucleotide sequence: TGTGCCAGCAGCGTATCTGGGATTCGCACAGATACGCAGTATTTT. It codes for CASSVSGIRTDTQYF. V and J are TRBV9 and TRBJ2-3; D is ambiguous. The CDR3 sequence is 15 residues long. From germline, CDR1 is SGDLS and CDR2 YYNGEE. V was trimmed by 1 base and J by 1 base, leaving 10 bases between them.

Points on this clonotype: This clone may be a read error of a much larger clone one base away. A read error is likely, as this CDR3 ends without the conserved phenylalanine or tryptophan. The CDR3, as DNA: TGCAGTGCCACCGACAGTTCCTACGAGCAGTACCTC. This translates into CSATDSSYEQYL. V and J are TRBV20-1 and TRBJ2-7, with D tentatively TRBD1 (5 bases). The CDR3 sequence is 12 residues long. Trimming cost V 6 bases and J 1 base, with 10 bases left between them. Germline V gene data show CDR1 as DFQATT and CDR2 as SNEGSKA (reference sequence).

The chain has TRBV27 and TRBJ1-1, with TRBD1 identical over 12 bases. CDR1 MNHEY and CDR2 SMNVEV come from the germline V gene (reference sequence). The CDR3 is made up of 15 amino acids. Trimming removed 4 bases from V and 5 bases from J; junction bases left unmatched: 5. The CDR3, as DNA: TGTGCCAGCAGTTCAGGGACAGGGGGCTGGACTGAAGCTTTCTTT. It translates to CASSSGTGGWTEAFF.

Details on this clonotype: Possible read error: a much larger clone is one base away. This chain connects TRBV14 to TRBJ2-7, with TRBD2 as a possible D gene (5 bases). Judging by the DNA end, TRBJ2-1 fits better; the J call may be wrong. The CDR3 extends over 16 amino acids. CDR1 and CDR2 (germline): SGHDN, FVKESK. The CDR3: CASSQDRGFRSYEQFF. CDR3 sequence (DNA): TGTGCCAGCAGCCAAGACCGGGGATTCCGCTCCTACGAGCAGTTCTTC.

As to this clonotype: A read error may explain this, as a much larger clone is one base away. The gene calls are TRBV18 and TRBJ1-1, with a possible D match to TRBD1 (6 bases). Germline V gene data show CDR1 as KGHSH and CDR2 as LQKENI. This CDR3 is 15 amino acids long. CDR3 DNA: TGTGCCAGCTCACCCCAGGGGATGGAAGGCACTGAAGCTTCCTTT. This translates into CASSPQGMEGTEASF.